This T cell receptor beta chain was recovered during a study of shared clonotypes between healthy human individuals. Generated by immunoSEQ multiplex PCR, the TCRdb table keeps only in-frame clones and is missing some. The sample lists around 2,000,000 clones; 85% to 95% were seen once. CDR3 length: 13 residues. Germline V gives CDR1 SGHAT, CDR2 FQNNGV. V lost 5 bases to trimming and J lost 5 bases, with 11 bases between them. The naive CD8 fraction comprised CD45RO-negative cells positively selected for CCR7 and excluded terminally differentiated effector memory CD45RA+ cells. Sequencing was performed on naive CD8+ T cells from PBMCs. This TCR was recovered from a young man in good health. Some clones in this sample may be carry-over from other donors' samples. The V gene is TRBV11-2, the J gene TRBJ2-3, with D unclear. CDR3 bases: TGTGCCAGCAGCCCCCGGAATGGAGATACGCAGTATTTT. Translated, it gives CASSPRNGDTQYF.